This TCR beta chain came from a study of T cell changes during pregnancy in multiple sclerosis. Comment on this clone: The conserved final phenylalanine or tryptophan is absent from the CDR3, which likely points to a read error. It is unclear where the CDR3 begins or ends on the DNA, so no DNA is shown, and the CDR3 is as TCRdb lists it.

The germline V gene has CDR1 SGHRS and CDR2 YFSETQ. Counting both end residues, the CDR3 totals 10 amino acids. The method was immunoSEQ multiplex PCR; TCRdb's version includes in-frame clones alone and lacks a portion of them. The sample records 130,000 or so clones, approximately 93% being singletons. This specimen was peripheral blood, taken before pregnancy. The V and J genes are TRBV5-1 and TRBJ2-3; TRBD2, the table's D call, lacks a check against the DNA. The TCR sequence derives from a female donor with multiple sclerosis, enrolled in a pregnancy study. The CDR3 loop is CASSLEGTSG.